These 10 T cell receptor beta chains were all obtained from the same sample, sequenced in a study of blood T cell repertoires in COVID-19 (dated by TCRdb to the early 2020s). Libraries were prepared through the immunoSEQ multiplex PCR assay. TCRdb took over this immuneACCESS table, retaining in-frame rearrangements with V and J assigned. Such tables are incomplete; in checked studies, under half of the missing clones stem from an unresolved V gene, and the remainder is unexplained. The sample data list fewer than 400,000 clones, and 92% of these were observed just once. The top ten clonotypes cover less than 20% of the sample. The sample taken for sequencing was PBMCs or T cells enriched from blood (not recorded which). These receptors came from a woman under 40 who had recovered from COVID-19.

The chain uses TRBV30 and TRBJ1-1, with 8 bases that match TRBD1. From germline, CDR1 is GTSNPN and CDR2 SVGIG (reference sequence). V trimming: 3 bases; J trimming: 6 bases; junction bases outside the gene matches: 6. This CDR3 is 13 amino acids long. CDR3 nucleotides: TGTGCCTGGAGCGGACAGGGTCCATCTGAAGCTTTCTTT. Residues: CAWSGQGPSEAFF.

This chain links TRBV28 with TRBJ1-5; possibly TRBD1 for D (5 bases). The CDR3 consists of 13 residues. In germline, CDR1 is MDHEN, CDR2 SYDVKM. V shed 7 bases and J shed 6 bases, with 13 bases lying between them. DNA for the CDR3: TGTGCCAGCACATCCAGGGTGTTTCAGCCCCAGCATTTT. It encodes CASTSRVFQPQHF.

The J gene is TRBJ2-7, the V gene TRBV4-1; 9 nucleotides agree with TRBD2. Germline V lookup: CDR1 MGHRA, CDR2 YSYEKL. J gave up 7 bases and V 3 bases, and 16 bases lay outside the gene matches. This CDR3 has 17 amino acids. The CDR3 spells CASSHPLSGRELREQYF. Written as DNA, the CDR3 is TGCGCCAGCAGCCATCCCCTTAGCGGGAGAGAACTTCGGGAGCAGTACTTC.

Here the CDR3 DNA reads TGTGCCAGTATGGGAACCGGGAACCAATTCGAGCCCCAGCATTTT. This sequence encodes CASMGTGNQFEPQHF. This chain links TRBV19 with TRBJ1-5; D is unresolved. The V end was cut by 7 bases, the J end by 8 bases, with 21 bases between. The CDR3 totals 15 residues. Germline V lookup: CDR1 LNHDA, CDR2 SQIVND (reference sequence).

V and J are TRBV7-8 and TRBJ2-7, with 12 nucleotides matching TRBD2. The trim removed 6 bases at V and 3 bases at J, leaving 6 bases unmatched. Per germline, CDR1 SGHVS and CDR2 FQNEAQ. The CDR3 sequence is 15 residues long. In nucleotides, the CDR3 is TGTGCCAGCAGTTCTGGACTAGCGGGGTTCTACGAGCAGTACTTC. Translating it yields CASSSGLAGFYEQYF.

This clone was counted once. V usage is TRBV18 and J usage is TRBJ1-4, with D perhaps TRBD1 (6 bases). The germline CDR1 and CDR2 sequences are KGHSH and LQKENI. V dropped 6 bases and J dropped 8 bases, with 22 bases sitting between them. The CDR3 runs 16 residues. CDR3 in amino acids: CASSPREQGSWEKLFF. CDR3 sequence (DNA): TGTGCCAGCTCTCCTAGAGAACAGGGTTCGTGGGAAAAACTGTTTTTT. The complete variable domain, with remaining parts taken from reference TRBV18 and TRBJ1-4, reads NAGVMQNPRHLVRRRGQEARLRCSPMKGHSHVYWYRQLPEEGLKFMVYLQKENIIDESGMPKERFSAEFPKEGPSILRIQQVVRGDSAAYFCASSPREQGSWEKLFFGSGTQLSVL.

The rearrangement uses TRBV28 and TRBJ2-1; TRBD1 might be the D (5 bases). Trimming stripped 6 bases from V and 2 bases from J, with 11 bases between. The CDR3 extends over 14 amino acids. The germline gives CDR1 MDHEN, CDR2 SYDVKM. CDR3 DNA sequence: TGTGCCAGCAGCCCAGGGTTGGCCTACAATGAGCAGTTCTTC. This translates into CASSPGLAYNEQFF.

The chain joins TRBV6-2 or TRBV6-3 to TRBJ1-1; D is uncertain. Trimming shortened V by 2 bases and J by 1 base, and 5 bases separated the two germline ends. In germline, CDR1 is MNHEY, CDR2 SVGEGT. CDR3 length: 13 amino acids. CDR3 amino acids: CASSYIGNTEAFF. CDR3 DNA sequence: TGTGCCAGCAGTTACATCGGGAACACTGAAGCTTTCTTT.

The CDR3 sequence: CASSFSVSNQPQHF. The CDR3 coding sequence is TGTGCCAGCAGTTTCAGTGTCAGCAATCAGCCCCAGCATTTT. The rearrangement links TRBV27 to TRBJ1-5; no definite D call. Between the trimmed V and J ends, which lost 3 bases and 1 base, there was a span of 7 bases. Per germline, CDR1 MNHEY and CDR2 SMNVEV (reference sequence). The CDR3 is 14 amino acids.

The chain is built from TRBV28 and TRBJ1-1; D is perhaps TRBD1 (6 bases). Germline V lookup: CDR1 MDHEN, CDR2 SYDVKM. CDR3 length equals 17 residues. Trimming removed 11 bases from V and 2 bases from J, with 27 bases in between. The CDR3 reads CAASDLKGVGGNTEAFF. The CDR3 nucleotides read TGTGCCGCGAGCGACCTAAAGGGGGTTGGGGGCAACACTGAAGCTTTCTTT.